This TCR beta chain comes out of a study of blood T cell repertoires in COVID-19. Study-level background: PBMCs, B-cell-depleted T cells, or T cells provided the cDNA or gDNA that made up the material.

This clone was counted a single time. Produced via immunoSEQ multiplex PCR; TCRdb's table is partial and in-frame only. The sample gives fewer than 250,000 clones, 88% of which show up once; more than 1.5% is in the top ten. CDR1 is MNHEY and CDR2 is SVGEGT in the germline V gene. J gave up 3 bases and V 6 bases, and 9 bases lay outside the gene matches. The CDR3 loop spans 16 amino acids. The sample was peripheral blood. The gene calls are TRBV6-2 or TRBV6-3 and TRBJ1-5; TRBD1 matches 9 bases. The clonotype was recovered from an older man with acute or convalescent COVID-19. Written as DNA, the CDR3 is TGTGCCAGCAGCGGGACAGGGCGTCGAAACAATCAGCCCCAGCATTTT. This codes for CASSGTGRRNNQPQHF.